These T cell receptor beta chains were read from a single sample in a study of regulatory T cells in long-lasting Graves disease. TCRdb analysed the multiplex PCR reads with MiXCR anew, one entry per CDR3 protein. The sample records 360,000 or so distinct CDR3 sequences, 16% being singletons. These same data were also listed under a study on T cells in Graves' hyperthyroidism and ophthalmopathy.

The sample was peripheral blood mononuclear cells (PBMCs), taken at new diagnosis, from a patient treated with antithyroid drugs. The source is a middle-aged man with Graves disease. Each CDR3 is given with its conserved first and last residue. A D gene is named only where the DNA matches it firmly. Only part of the rows carry a size: once, few, many, or a class if the clone is expanded.

V gene	clone size	D gene	J gene	CDR3 DNA	CDR3 protein
TRBV7-2	many	.	TRBJ1-1	TGTGCCAGCAGCTTAAGGGATAGGGTAGGAGCTTTCTTT	CASSLRDRVGAFF
TRBV4-3	few	TRBD2	TRBJ2-5	TGCGCCAGCAGCCAAGACTTAGCGGGGGGACTCTCACAAGAGACCCAGTACTTC	CASSQDLAGGLSQETQYF
TRBV28	many	.	TRBJ1-4	TGTGCCAGCAGTTCGATCGACGGGGACCCAACTAATGAAAAACTGTTTTTT	CASSSIDGDPTNEKLFF
TRBV28	.	TRBD2	TRBJ2-3	TGTGCCAGCAGTTTGCGACTTCTAGCGGGGAACACAGATACGCAGTATTTT	CASSLRLLAGNTDTQYF
TRBV6-5	many	TRBD2	TRBJ2-7	TGTGCCAGCAGTTACGCCCCCGGGGGGAGCTACGAGCAGTACTTC	CASSYAPGGSYEQYF
TRBV11-2	many	.	TRBJ1-3	TGTGCCAGCAGCTTATCAGTCTTCGGGTTCTCTGGAAACACCATATATTTT	CASSLSVFGFSGNTIYF
TRBV24-1	.	.	TRBJ2-3	TGTGCCACCAGTACGGGGTCCGCAGATACGCAGTATTTT	CATSTGSADTQYF
TRBV5-5	many	TRBD1	TRBJ1-4	TGTGCCAGCACCCGACAGGGGCTACATGAAAAACTGTTTTTT	CASTRQGLHEKLFF
TRBV6-1	many	.	TRBJ1-4	TGTGCCAGCAGTGCAAATCGGGGATTTGGGGAAAAACTGTTTTTT	CASSANRGFGEKLFF
TRBV28	many	TRBD1	TRBJ1-1	TGTGCCAGCAGTTCGGGACAGGCGAACACTGAAGCTTTCTTT	CASSSGQANTEAFF
TRBV20-1	few	.	TRBJ2-2	TGCAGTGCTAGTCCTCGGACCTCGAACACCGGGGAGCTGTTTTTT	CSASPRTSNTGELFF
TRBV28	many	.	TRBJ2-7	TGTGCCAGCAGTTCCGGATCATACGAGCAGTACTTC	CASSSGSYEQYF
TRBV20-1	many	TRBD1	TRBJ1-5	TGCAGTGCTAGACCCGGGACAGGGAATCAGCCCCAGCATTTT	CSARPGTGNQPQHF
TRBV9	few	.	TRBJ2-7	TGTGCCAGCAGCGTAGAGAATTGCAGATTTAGCTACGAGCAGTACTTC	CASSVENCRFSYEQYF
TRBV7-2	many	TRBD2	TRBJ2-7	TGTGCCAGCAGCTTAGTCCGGGGGGGCGCCCTTACCGTCCACGAGCAGTACTTC	CASSLVRGGALTVHEQYF